The entry below gives a single T cell receptor beta chain sequence along with its context. This specimen belongs to a study of blood T cell repertoires in COVID-19. Study-level information: COVID-19 samples from acute and convalescent phases originated in the United States, Italy and Spain. Sample material is recorded as cDNA or gDNA derived from T cells, B-cell-depleted T cells, or PBMCs.

Per the original methods: Amplification of reference gene primers provided the estimated nucleated cell counts. Profiling relied on immunoSEQ multiplex PCR, and the TCRdb table lists in-frame clones only, not all of them. That table is the source of V, J and clone size, and D and trimming were worked out from the DNA. The repertoire holds about 300,000 clones, with around 83% as singletons. The CDR3 has 16 residues. This receptor was identified in a woman in her 50s with acute or convalescent COVID-19. Input material: peripheral blood. The chain carries TRBV21-1 and TRBJ2-7; TRBD1, the table's D call, lacks a check against the DNA. TRBV21-1 is listed as a pseudogene. CDR3 bases: TGTGCCAGCAGCAAAGCAGTTCCCAACAGCTCCTACGAGCAGTACGTC. The encoded protein is CASSKAVPNSSYEQYV.